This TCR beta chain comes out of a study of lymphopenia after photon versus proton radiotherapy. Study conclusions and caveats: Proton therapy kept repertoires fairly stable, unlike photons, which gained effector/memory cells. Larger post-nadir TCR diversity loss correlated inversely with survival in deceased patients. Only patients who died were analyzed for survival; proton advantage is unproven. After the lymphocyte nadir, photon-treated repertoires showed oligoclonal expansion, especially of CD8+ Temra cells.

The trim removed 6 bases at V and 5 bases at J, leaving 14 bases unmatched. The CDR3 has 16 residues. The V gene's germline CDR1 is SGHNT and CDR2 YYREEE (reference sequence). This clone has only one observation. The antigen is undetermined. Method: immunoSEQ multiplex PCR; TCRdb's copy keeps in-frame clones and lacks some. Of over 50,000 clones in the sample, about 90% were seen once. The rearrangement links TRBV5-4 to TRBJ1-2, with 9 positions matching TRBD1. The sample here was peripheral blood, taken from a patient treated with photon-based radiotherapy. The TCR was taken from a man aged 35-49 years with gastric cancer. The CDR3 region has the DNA TGTGCCAGCACACCGGGACAGGGTTTAAATAAGTATGGCTACACCTTC. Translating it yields CASTPGQGLNKYGYTF.